This TCR beta chain originates from a study of cytomegalovirus exposure and HLA in healthy donors. The PCR contained 60 Vbeta and 13 Jbeta primers. In the authors' methods: A later analysis tallied about 80 million unique TCR beta chains, around 12 million of them shared. Some clones are missing from TCRdb's copy, which holds only in-frame ones; the method was immunoSEQ multiplex PCR. Clonal size and the V and J genes are those of that table, whereas D and trimming came from the DNA. The sample has about 63,000 clones, over 75% seen once. The V gene's germline CDR1 is SGHVS and CDR2 FNYEAQ. There are 12 residues in the CDR3.

The V call is TRBV7-6, the J call TRBJ2-1, with D possibly TRBD2 on 6 matching bases. This clonotype originated in a woman aged 30 to 39 in good health and CMV-seropositive. Input material: PBMCs. The CDR3 region is CVIAGLDNEQFF. In DNA, the CDR3 is TGTGTTATTGCGGGGTTGGACAATGAGCAGTTCTTC.